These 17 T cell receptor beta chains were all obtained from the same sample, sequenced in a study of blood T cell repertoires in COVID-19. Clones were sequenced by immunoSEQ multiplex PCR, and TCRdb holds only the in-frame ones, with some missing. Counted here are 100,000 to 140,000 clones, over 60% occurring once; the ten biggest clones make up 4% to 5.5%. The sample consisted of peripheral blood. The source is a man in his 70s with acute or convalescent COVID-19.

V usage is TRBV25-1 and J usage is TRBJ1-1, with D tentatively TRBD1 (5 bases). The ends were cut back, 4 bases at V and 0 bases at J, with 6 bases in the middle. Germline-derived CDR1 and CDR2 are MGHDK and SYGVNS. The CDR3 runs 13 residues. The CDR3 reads CASSATVNTEAFF. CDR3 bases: TGTGCCAGCAGTGCGACAGTGAACACTGAAGCTTTCTTT.

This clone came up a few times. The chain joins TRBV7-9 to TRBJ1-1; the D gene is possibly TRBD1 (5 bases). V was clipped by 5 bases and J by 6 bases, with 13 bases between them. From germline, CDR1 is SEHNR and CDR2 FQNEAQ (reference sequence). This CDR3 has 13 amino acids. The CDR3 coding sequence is TGTGCCAGCAGCCCGCAGGGTCGGTCTGAAGCTTTCTTT. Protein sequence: CASSPQGRSEAFF.

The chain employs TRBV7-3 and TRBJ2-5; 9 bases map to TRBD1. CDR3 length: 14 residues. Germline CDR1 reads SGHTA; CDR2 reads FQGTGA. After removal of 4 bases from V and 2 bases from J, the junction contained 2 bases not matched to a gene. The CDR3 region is CASSSTGGQETQYF. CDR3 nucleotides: TGTGCCAGCAGCTCGACAGGGGGGCAAGAGACCCAGTACTTC.

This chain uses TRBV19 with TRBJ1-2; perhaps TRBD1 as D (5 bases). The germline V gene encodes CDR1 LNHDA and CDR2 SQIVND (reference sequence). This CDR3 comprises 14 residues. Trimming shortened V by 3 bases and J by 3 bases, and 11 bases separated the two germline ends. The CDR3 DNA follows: TGTGCCAGTAGTATCATGGGGCTTGACTATGGCTACACCTTC. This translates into CASSIMGLDYGYTF.

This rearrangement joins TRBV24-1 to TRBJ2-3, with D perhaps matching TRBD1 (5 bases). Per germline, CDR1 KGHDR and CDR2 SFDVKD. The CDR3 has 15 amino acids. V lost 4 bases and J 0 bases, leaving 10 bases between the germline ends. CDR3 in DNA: TGTGCCACCAGTGAGGGGCCTTCTAGCACAGATACGCAGTATTTT. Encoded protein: CATSEGPSSTDTQYF.

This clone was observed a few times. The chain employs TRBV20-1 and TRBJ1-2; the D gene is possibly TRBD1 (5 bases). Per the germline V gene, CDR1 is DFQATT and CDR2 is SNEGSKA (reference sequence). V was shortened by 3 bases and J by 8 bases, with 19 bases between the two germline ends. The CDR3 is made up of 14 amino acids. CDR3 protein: CSASLLTAGPGYTF. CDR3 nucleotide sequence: TGCAGTGCTAGTCTCTTGACAGCCGGTCCCGGCTACACCTTC.

The CDR3 reads CASSYSVRNSPLHF. The CDR3 DNA reads TGTGCCAGCAGTTACTCTGTCAGAAATTCACCCCTCCACTTT. This chain links TRBV6-5 with TRBJ1-6; D gene unclear. With 0 bases removed from V and 7 bases from J, the gap between germline ends came to 7 bases. The CDR3 loop spans 14 amino acids. From germline, CDR1 is MNHEY and CDR2 SVGAGI.

In DNA, the CDR3 is TGTGCCAGCAGCCTAGCGGGGGGGGCTGGGGCCAACGTCCTGACTTTC. As protein: CASSLAGGAGANVLTF. This chain links TRBV11-2 with TRBJ2-6; TRBD2 aligns across 12 bases. CDR3 length: 16 residues. The trim removed 5 bases at V and 2 bases at J, leaving 1 base unmatched. Germline values: CDR1 SGHAT, CDR2 FQNNGV.

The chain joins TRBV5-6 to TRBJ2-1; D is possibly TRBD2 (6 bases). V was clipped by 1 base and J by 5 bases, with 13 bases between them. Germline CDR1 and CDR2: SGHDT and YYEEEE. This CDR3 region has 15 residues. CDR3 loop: CASSLIWGGHNEQFF. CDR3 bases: TGTGCCAGCAGCTTGATTTGGGGAGGCCACAATGAGCAGTTCTTC.

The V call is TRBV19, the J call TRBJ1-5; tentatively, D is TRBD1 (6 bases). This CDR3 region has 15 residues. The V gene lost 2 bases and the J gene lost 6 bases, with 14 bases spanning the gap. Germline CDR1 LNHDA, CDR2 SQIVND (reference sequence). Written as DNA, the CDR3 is TGTGCCAGTAGTATACCCCAACGGGGGGCTCAGCCCCAGCATTTT. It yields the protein CASSIPQRGAQPQHF. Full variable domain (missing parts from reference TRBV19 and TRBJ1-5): DGGITQSPKYLFRKEGQNVTLSCEQNLNHDAMYWYRQDPGQGLRLIYYSQIVNDFQKGDIAEGYSVSREKKESFPLTVTSAQKNPTAFYLCASSIPQRGAQPQHFGDGTRLSIL.

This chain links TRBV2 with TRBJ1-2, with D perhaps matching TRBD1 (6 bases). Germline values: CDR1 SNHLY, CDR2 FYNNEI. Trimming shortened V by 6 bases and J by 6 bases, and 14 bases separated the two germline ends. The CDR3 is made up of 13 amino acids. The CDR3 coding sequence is TGTGCCAGCAGAAGGGGGGGCGCGGATGGCTACACCTTC. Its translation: CASRRGGADGYTF. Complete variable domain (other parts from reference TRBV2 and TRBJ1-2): EPEVTQTPSHQVTQMGQEVILRCVPISNHLYFYWYRQILGQKVEFLVSFYNNEISEKSEIFDDQFSVERPDGSNFTLKIRSTKLEDSAMYFCASRRGGADGYTFGSGTRLTVV.

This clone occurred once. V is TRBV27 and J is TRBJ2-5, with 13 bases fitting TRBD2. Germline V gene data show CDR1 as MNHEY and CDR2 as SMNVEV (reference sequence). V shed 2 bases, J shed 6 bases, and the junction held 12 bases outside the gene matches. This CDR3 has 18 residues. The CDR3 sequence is CASSLHSTSGGARKTQYF. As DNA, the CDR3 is TGTGCCAGCAGTTTACACTCTACTAGCGGGGGGGCCCGAAAGACCCAGTACTTC.

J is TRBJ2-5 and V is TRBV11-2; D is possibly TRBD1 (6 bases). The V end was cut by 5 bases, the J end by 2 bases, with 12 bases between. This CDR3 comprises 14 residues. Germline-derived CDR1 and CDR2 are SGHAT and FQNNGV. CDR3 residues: CASSQNQGQETQYF. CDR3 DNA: TGTGCCAGCAGCCAAAATCAGGGGCAAGAGACCCAGTACTTC. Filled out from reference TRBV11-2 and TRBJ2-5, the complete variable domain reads EAGVAQSPRYKIIEKRQSVAFWCNPISGHATLYWYQQILGQGPKLLIQFQNNGVVDDSQLPKDRFSAERLKGVDSTLKIQPAKLEDSAVYLCASSQNQGQETQYFGPGTRLLVL.

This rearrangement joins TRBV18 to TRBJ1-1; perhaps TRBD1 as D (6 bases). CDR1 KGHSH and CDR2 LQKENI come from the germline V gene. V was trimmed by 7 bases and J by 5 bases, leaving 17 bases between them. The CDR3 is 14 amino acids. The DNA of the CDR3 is TGTGCCAGCTTCGCGGGGGGCGCGCGAACTGAAGCTTTCTTT. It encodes CASFAGGARTEAFF.

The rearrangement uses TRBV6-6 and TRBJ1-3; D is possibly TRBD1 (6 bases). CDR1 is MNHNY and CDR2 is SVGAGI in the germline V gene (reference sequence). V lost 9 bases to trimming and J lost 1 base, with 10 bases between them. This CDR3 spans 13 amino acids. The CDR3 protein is CARYRDSGNTIYF. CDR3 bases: TGTGCCAGGTACAGGGATTCTGGAAACACCATATATTTT.

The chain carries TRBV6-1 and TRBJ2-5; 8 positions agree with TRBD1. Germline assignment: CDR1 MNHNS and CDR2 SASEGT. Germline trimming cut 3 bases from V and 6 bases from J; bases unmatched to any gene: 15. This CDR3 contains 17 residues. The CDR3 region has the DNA TGTGCCAGCAGTGATTCCACCCAGGGACAGGTAGCAAAGACCCAGTACTTC. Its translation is CASSDSTQGQVAKTQYF.

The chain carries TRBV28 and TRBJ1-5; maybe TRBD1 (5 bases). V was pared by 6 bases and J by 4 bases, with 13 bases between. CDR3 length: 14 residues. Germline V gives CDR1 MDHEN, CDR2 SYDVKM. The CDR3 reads CASSRTSSNQPQHF. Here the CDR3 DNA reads TGTGCCAGCAGCAGGACAAGTTCAAATCAGCCCCAGCATTTT.